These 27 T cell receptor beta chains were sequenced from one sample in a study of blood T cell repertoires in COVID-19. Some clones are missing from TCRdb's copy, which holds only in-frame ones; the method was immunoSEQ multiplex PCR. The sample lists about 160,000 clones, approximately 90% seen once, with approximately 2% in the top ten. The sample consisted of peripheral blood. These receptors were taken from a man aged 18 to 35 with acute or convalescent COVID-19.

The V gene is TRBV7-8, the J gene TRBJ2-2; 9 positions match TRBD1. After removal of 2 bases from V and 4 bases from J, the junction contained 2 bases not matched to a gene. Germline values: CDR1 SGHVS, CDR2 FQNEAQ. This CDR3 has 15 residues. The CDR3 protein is CASSLIQGATGELFF. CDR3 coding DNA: TGTGCCAGCAGCTTAATACAGGGGGCCACCGGGGAGCTGTTTTTT.

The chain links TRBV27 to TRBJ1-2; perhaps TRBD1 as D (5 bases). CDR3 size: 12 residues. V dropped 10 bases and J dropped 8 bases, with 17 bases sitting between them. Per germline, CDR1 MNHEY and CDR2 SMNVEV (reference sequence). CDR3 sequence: CATLGVVEGYTF. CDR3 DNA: TGTGCCACCTTAGGGGTGGTAGAGGGCTACACCTTC.

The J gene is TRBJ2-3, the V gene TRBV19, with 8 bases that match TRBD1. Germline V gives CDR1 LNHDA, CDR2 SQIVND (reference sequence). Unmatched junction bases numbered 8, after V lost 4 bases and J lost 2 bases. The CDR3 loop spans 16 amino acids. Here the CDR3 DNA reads TGTGCCAGTAGTACCCGGACAGGGATGCTCACAGATACGCAGTATTTT. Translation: CASSTRTGMLTDTQYF.

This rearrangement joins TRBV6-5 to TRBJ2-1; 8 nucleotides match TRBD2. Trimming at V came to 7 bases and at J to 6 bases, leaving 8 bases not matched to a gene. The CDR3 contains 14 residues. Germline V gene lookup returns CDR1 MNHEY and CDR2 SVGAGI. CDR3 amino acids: CASTRTGGGNEQFF. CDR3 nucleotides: TGTGCCAGCACCCGCACCGGGGGGGGCAATGAGCAGTTCTTC.

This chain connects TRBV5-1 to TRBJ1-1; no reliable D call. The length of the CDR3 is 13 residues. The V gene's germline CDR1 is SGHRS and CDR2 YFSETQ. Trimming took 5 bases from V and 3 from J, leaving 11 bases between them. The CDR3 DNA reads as TGCGCCAGCAGTGAGCGGCCCTACACTGAAGCTTTCTTT. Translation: CASSERPYTEAFF.

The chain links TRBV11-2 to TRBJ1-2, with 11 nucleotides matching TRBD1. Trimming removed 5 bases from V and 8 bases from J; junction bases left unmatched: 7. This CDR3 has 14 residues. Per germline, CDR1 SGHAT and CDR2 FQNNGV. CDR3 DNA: TGTGCCAGCAGCAGGGACAGGGGGTCTGGCGGCTACACCTTC. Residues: CASSRDRGSGGYTF.

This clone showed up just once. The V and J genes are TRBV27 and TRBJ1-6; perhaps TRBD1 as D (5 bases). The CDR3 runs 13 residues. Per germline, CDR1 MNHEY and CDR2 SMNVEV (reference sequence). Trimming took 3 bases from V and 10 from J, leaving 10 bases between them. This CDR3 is CASSFREGSPLHF. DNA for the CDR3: TGTGCCAGCAGTTTCAGGGAGGGATCACCCCTCCACTTT.

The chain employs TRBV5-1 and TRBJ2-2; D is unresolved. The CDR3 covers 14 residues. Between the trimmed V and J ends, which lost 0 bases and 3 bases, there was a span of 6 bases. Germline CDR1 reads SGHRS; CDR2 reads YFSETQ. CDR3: CASSLGSDTGELFF. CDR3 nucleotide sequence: TGCGCCAGCAGCTTGGGGAGTGACACCGGGGAGCTGTTTTTT.

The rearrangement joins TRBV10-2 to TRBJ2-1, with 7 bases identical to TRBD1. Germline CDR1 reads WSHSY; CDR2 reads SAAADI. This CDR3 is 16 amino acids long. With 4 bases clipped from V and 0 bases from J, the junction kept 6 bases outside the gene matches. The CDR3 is CASSAMTGSSYNEQFF. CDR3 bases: TGCGCCAGCAGTGCCATGACAGGGAGCTCCTACAATGAGCAGTTCTTC.

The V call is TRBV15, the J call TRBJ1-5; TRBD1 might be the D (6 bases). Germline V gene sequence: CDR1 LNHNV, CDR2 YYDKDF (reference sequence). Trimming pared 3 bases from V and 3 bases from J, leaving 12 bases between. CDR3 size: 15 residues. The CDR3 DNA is TGTGCCACCAGCAGCGGGGGGGCGAACAATCAGCCCCAGCATTTT. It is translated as CATSSGGANNQPQHF.

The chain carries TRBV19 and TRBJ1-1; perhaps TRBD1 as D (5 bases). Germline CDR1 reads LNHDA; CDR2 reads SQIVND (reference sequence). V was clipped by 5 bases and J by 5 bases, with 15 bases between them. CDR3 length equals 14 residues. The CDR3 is CASSARQGGTEAFF. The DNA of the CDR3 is TGTGCCAGTAGTGCGAGGCAGGGTGGGACTGAAGCTTTCTTT.

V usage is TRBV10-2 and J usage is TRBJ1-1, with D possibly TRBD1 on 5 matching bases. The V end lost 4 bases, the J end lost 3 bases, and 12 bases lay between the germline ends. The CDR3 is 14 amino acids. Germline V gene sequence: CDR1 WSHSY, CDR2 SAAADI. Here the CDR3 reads CASSGQSPDTEAFF. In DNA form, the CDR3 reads TGCGCCAGCAGTGGACAGAGCCCTGACACTGAAGCTTTCTTT.

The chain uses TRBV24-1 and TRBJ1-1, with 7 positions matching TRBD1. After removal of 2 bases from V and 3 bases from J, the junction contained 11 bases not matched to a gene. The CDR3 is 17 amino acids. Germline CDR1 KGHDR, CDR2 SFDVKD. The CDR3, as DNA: TGTGCCACCAGTGATTCGAGGCGAGGGGGACAGTACACTGAAGCTTTCTTT. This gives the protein CATSDSRRGGQYTEAFF.

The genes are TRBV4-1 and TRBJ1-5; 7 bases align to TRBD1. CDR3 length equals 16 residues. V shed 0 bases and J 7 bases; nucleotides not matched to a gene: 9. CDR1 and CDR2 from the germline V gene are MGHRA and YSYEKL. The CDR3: CASSQDLGGPPQPQHF. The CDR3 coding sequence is TGCGCCAGCAGCCAAGATTTAGGGGGCCCTCCCCAGCCCCAGCATTTT.

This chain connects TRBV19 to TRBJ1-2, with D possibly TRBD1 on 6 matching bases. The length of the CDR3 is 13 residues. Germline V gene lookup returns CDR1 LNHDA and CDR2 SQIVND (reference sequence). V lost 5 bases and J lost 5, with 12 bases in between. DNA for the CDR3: TGTGCCAGTAGTCCCTGGACAGAATATGGCTACACCTTC. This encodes CASSPWTEYGYTF.

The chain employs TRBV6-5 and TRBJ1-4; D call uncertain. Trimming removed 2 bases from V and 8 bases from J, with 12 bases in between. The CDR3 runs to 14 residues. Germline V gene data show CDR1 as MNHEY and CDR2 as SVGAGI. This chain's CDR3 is CASSYRSGGEKLFF. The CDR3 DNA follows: TGTGCCAGCAGTTACAGGTCAGGAGGCGAAAAACTGTTTTTT.

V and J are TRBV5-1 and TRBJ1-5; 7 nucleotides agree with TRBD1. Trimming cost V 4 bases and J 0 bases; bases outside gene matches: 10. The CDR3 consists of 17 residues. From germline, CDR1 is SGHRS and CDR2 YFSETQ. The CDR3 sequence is CASSGYRGDYSNQPQHF. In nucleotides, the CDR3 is TGCGCCAGCAGCGGATACAGGGGAGATTATAGCAATCAGCCCCAGCATTTT.

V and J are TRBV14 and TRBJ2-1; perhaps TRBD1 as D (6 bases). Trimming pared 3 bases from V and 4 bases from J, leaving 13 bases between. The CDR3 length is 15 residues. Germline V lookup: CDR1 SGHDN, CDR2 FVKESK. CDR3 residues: CASSHRGLGYNEQFF. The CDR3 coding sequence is TGTGCCAGCAGCCACAGGGGTTTGGGATACAATGAGCAGTTCTTC.

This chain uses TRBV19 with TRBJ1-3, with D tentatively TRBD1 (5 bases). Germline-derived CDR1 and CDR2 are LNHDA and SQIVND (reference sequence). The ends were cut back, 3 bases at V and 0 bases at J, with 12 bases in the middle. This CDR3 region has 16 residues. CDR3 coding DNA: TGTGCCAGTAGTATCCGACCGACAGCCTCTGGAAACACCATATATTTT. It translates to CASSIRPTASGNTIYF.

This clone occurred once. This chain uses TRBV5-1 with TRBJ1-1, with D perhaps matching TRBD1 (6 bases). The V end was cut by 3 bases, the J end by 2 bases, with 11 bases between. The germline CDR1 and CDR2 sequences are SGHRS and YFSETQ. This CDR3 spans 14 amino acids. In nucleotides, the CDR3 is TGCGCCAGCAGCTCCCGGACAGCAAACACTGAAGCTTTCTTT. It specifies CASSSRTANTEAFF. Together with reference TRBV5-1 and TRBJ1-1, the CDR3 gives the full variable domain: KAGVTQTPRYLIKTRGQQVTLSCSPISGHRSVSWYQQTPGQGLQFLFEYFSETQRNKGNFPGRFSGRQFSNSRSEMNVSTLELGDSALYLCASSSRTANTEAFFGQGTRLTVV.

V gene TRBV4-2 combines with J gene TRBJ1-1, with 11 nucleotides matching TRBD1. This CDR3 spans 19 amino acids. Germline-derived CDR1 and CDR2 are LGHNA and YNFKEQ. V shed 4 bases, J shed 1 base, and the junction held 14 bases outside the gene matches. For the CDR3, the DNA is TGTGCCAGCAGCCTATCCGGGACAGGGGGGACCTTCGGGAACACTGAAGCTTTCTTT. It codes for CASSLSGTGGTFGNTEAFF.

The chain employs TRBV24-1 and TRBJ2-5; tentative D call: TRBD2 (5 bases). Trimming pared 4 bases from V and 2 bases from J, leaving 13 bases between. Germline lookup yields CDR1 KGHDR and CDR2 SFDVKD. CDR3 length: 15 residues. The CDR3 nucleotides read TGTGCCACCAGTGACCCCGAGGAGGCACAAGAGACCCAGTACTTC. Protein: CATSDPEEAQETQYF.

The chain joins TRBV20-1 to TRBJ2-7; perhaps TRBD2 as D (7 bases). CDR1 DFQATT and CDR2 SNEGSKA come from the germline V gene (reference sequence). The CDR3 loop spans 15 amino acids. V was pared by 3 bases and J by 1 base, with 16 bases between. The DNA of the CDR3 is TGCAGTGCTAGTCCCCCGGGGGGCCGGTCCTACGAGCAGTACTTC. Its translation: CSASPPGGRSYEQYF.

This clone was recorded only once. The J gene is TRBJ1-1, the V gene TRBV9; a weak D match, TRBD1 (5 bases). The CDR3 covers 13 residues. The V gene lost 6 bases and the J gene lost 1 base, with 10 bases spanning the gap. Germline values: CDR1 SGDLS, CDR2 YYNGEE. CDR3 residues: CASTPTANTEAFF. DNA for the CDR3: TGTGCCAGCACCCCGACAGCGAACACTGAAGCTTTCTTT.

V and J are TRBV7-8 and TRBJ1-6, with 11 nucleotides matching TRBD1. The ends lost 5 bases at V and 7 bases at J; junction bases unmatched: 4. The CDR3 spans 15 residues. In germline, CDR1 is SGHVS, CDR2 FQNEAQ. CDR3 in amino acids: CASSPDRGQNSPLHF. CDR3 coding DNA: TGTGCCAGCAGCCCGGACAGGGGGCAAAATTCACCCCTCCACTTT. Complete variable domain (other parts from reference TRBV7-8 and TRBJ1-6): GAGVSQSPRYKVAKRGQDVALRCDPISGHVSLFWYQQALGQGPEFLTYFQNEAQLDKSGLPSDRFFAERPEGSVSTLKIQRTQQEDSAVYLCASSPDRGQNSPLHFGNGTRLTVT.

The CDR3 spells CASSLSPEGEAFF. For the CDR3, the DNA is TGTGCCAGCAGCCTAAGTCCCGAGGGTGAAGCTTTCTTT. The chain couples TRBV9 to TRBJ1-1; the D is unclear. V lost 4 bases to trimming and J lost 7 bases, with 14 bases between them. The length of the CDR3 is 13 residues. Germline assignment: CDR1 SGDLS and CDR2 YYNGEE.

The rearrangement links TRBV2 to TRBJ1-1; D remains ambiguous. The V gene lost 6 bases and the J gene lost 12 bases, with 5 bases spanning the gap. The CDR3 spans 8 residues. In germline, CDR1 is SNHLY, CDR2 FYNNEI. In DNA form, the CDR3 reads TGTGCCAGCAGCCTATCTTTCTTT. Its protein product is CASSLSFF.